This TCR beta chain is drawn from a study of regulatory T cells in long-lasting Graves disease (TCRdb year 2021). A note on the overall study: Antithyroid drugs had been taken for less than 3 months by newly diagnosed Graves' disease patients. The study took place in China and was registered as a clinical trial. Peripheral blood TCR sequencing and RNA sequencing compared persistent Graves' disease patients with newly diagnosed Graves' disease patients. A total of around 35 samples underwent TCR sequencing: about 13 from persistent and around 20 from newly diagnosed Graves' disease patients.

At least ten counts were recorded for this clonotype. The specificity of this receptor is unknown. No quality values exist for individual bases; no much larger clone is one base distant. Overall results and qualifications from the work: The study examined only peripheral blood because the primary lesion, thyroid tissue, could not be accessed. Patients with persistent disease shared more public clonotypes (over 2,500) than newly diagnosed patients did (about 970). TRBV28, TRBJ1-2 and TRBJ2-5 were preferentially used in persistent disease, while TRBV20-1 and TRBJ2-1 were favored in newly diagnosed disease. Compared with newly diagnosed patients, persistent Graves' disease patients had lower TCR Shannon entropy and fewer highly expanded clones, which suggests clonal expansion. Only the TCR beta chain was sequenced and analyzed. The authors acknowledged the small sample size as a limitation that may reduce accuracy.

What the time point label conveys for this sample: newly diagnosed GD, antithyroid drugs for less than 3 months. For both TCR sequencing and RNA sequencing, RNA was extracted from PBMCs in TRIzol. The diagnosis of Graves' disease was made according to American Thyroid Association guidelines. Recruitment of patients was carried out at an endocrinology department in Xi'an, China. Each patient gave around 9 milliliters of peripheral blood, collected in an EDTA anticoagulant tube. Ficoll Paque Plus density gradient separation was used to isolate PBMCs, and no further T cell sorting was done. An Agilent 2100 Bioanalyzer and agarose gel were used to check RNA quality, and a NanoDrop 2000 was used to measure RNA concentration. The CDR3 runs 14 amino acids, cysteine and phenylalanine included. Only the CDR3 part of the read is kept: 42 bases, read in frame from the first base. The V and J ends are trimmed by 5 bases and 3 bases, leaving 14 bases between them. The germline V gene (reference sequence) gives CDR1 as SEHNR and CDR2 as FQNEAQ.

Library preparation used multiplex PCR. The reads were generated on an Illumina HiSeq 4000. TCR beta libraries were built with iRepertoire HTBI primers and Arm-PCR amplification of CDR3 regions. Before sequencing, the PCR products went through gel purification. Under the source paper's analysis protocol: Across samples, roughly 60 TRBV and 13 to 15 TRBJ segments were identified and used for gene usage analysis of CDR3 amino acid clonotypes. COPE and FqMerger were used to merge the filtered high-quality paired reads into contigs. Contigs were aligned with BLAST to IMGT TRBV, TRBD and TRBJ reference genes, and CDR3 was defined per IMGT. Any clonotype with a frequency above 0.1% was classified as a highly expanded clone. Shannon entropy served as the measure of repertoire diversity, while the Gini coefficient captured V-J evenness. Public clonotypes were defined as clonotypes shared by more than one individual. TCRdb ran its own pipeline on the public reads, namely fastp trimming at Q25 and MiXCR clone calling, and kept in-frame beta chains. Duplicate CDR3 protein sequences are folded into a single record with the most common DNA and genes. These V and J calls derive from TCRdb rather than the authors' analysis. For this sample there are 440,000 or so distinct CDR3 sequences; approximately 16% appear just once. The ten largest clones capture roughly a tenth of the sample.

Another study also made use of these data, one on T cells in Graves' hyperthyroidism and ophthalmopathy. The second study, in turn, reports: Stable Graves' hyperthyroidism was defined as no progression to ophthalmopathy during 18 months of follow-up. Hyperthyroidism patients were newly diagnosed, had a disease duration of under 2 months, and were aged 18 to 65 years. Patients with uncontrolled infections, other autoimmune diseases, pregnancy or lactation were excluded. Diagnoses were based on clinical symptoms, serum thyroxine and TRAb, thyroid ultrasound and orbital computed tomography. The first round of RT-PCR for the TCR CDR3 was performed with the HTBI primer set and the Qiagen OneStep RT-PCR kit. Most expanded thyroid clonotypes (frequency above 0.001) were also detected in blood, a finding suggesting that blood repertoires may reflect thyroid immune responses. In cross-validation, a model built on a 13 V-J signature told ophthalmopathy apart from stable hyperthyroidism with approximately 90% sensitivity and around 84% specificity, and in testing the same model reached 80%/75%. In validation, progression to ophthalmopathy was predicted by the model with 65% to 71% sensitivity and roughly 76% specificity, a median of around 5.9 months before onset. TCR V-J signatures able to tell the groups apart were searched for in a discovery cohort of 100 or so patients, of whom 40 to 45 had Graves' ophthalmopathy and under 65 had stable Graves' hyperthyroidism. An independent validation cohort of under 20 hyperthyroidism patients and over 15 patients who later progressed to ophthalmopathy tested prospective prediction of ophthalmopathy. The roughly 90 discovery patients were divided at random into training and test sets in a 7:3 ratio. In six Graves' hyperthyroidism patients, the study also compared T-cell repertoires from thyroid tissue with T-cell repertoires from blood. After sampling, hyperthyroidism patients received methimazole starting at 30 mg daily, and ophthalmopathy patients received high-dose intravenous methylprednisolone. Libraries were constructed in a second round of multiplex PCR, after which size selection and purification were performed. Libraries were sequenced paired-end with 100 bp reads on an Illumina HiSeq2000. SOAPnuke was used to process the raw data, removing reads that contained adapters or uncalled bases, had a mean Phred below 15, or lacked an exact match to the constant primer or identifier. COPE v1.2.5 was used to merge high-quality paired reads, and clonotypes were defined as unique nucleotide sequences. Clonotypes were aligned to IMGT TRBV, TRBD and TRBJ reference segments using MiTCR v1.1. The analysis was restricted to V-J combinations with a frequency above 0.0001, which together covered roughly 99% of the repertoires. A TCS score was defined as the ratio of F50 (clonal expansion) to E x V (chaos), with BLOSUM62-based TCRdist applied between CDR3 peptides within each V-J. Welch's t-statistics and random forest reduced approximately 520 V-J features to 10 to 15, which were used in a naive Bayes classifier (R e1071). No statistical method was used to set the sample size in advance, and investigators knew the group allocation. According to the paper, TCR Vbeta CDR3 sequencing was carried out on 135 peripheral blood samples, which came from 40 to 45 ophthalmopathy, around 74 hyperthyroidism and approximately 17 progressor patients.

The chain couples TRBV7-9 to TRBJ2-7; confidence is insufficient to name the D gene. This clonotype originated in a woman in her twenties or thirties with Graves disease. Donor details come from another sample of the same person, matched by shared clones. The sequenced sample was peripheral blood mononuclear cells (PBMCs), obtained at new diagnosis, from a patient treated with antithyroid drugs. CDR3 reads: CASSKTSVIYEQYF. The bases read TGTGCCAGCAGCAAAACCTCCGTGATCTACGAGCAGTACTTC.